This T cell receptor beta chain appears in the sequencing data of a study of PD-L1 blockade in urothelial cancer. Study as a whole: When blood samples were assessed, the median T cell count was around 140,000.

Time point indicated: peripheral blood 6 weeks after treatment start. The CDR3 runs 15 residues. The germline gives CDR1 ENHRY, CDR2 SYGVKD. V gave up 2 bases and J gave up 2 bases; unmatched junction bases: 3. The templates were synthetic TCR analogs, and they were spiked into each PCR. Some clones are missing from TCRdb's copy, which holds only in-frame ones; the method was immunoSEQ multiplex PCR. The sample has more than 60,000 clones, about nine tenths seen once; the top ten hold roughly 10%. Sequenced material: PBMCs, taken around atezolizumab (anti-PD-L1) treatment. The clonotype comes from a man in his fifties or sixties with urothelial cancer. V usage is TRBV10-3 and J usage is TRBJ2-7; 10 nucleotides line up with TRBD2. As DNA, the CDR3 is TGTGCCATCAGTGAGCGACTAGCGGGCACCTACGAGCAGTACTTC. It is translated as CAISERLAGTYEQYF.